A selection of T cell receptor beta chains follows, all from one sample in a study of T cells in Graves' hyperthyroidism and ophthalmopathy. TCRdb used MiXCR to reprocess the multiplex PCR reads, holding one entry per CDR3 protein. The sample yields hundreds of thousands of distinct CDR3 sequences, about 24% seen once. Material: blood. The receptors were gathered from a woman aged 30 to 39 with Graves' ophthalmopathy. Both conserved end residues are part of each CDR3. Fields, in order: clone size, V gene, J gene, D gene, CDR3 protein, CDR3 DNA. The D gene is left open where the match is weak. Some rows have no size entry. The others give once, few or many, or a class for an expanded clone.

-	TRBV7-9	TRBJ1-1	-	CANAIGRGGGTEAFF	TGTGCCAACGCAATAGGGAGAGGTGGGGGAACTGAAGCTTTCTTT
many	TRBV19	TRBJ2-5	-	CASTEDQETQYF	TGTGCCAGTACCGAGGACCAAGAGACCCAGTACTTC
-	TRBV10-2	TRBJ2-5	-	CASSHVTVQETQYF	TGCGCCAGCAGTCACGTGACAGTCCAAGAGACCCAGTACTTC
many	TRBV28	TRBJ1-2	-	CASRRLQGLANYGYTF	TGTGCCAGCAGGCGTCTACAGGGACTAGCTAACTATGGCTACACCTTC
many	TRBV7-2	TRBJ1-2	-	CASSPDSGRYTF	TGTGCCAGCAGCCCAGACTCGGGACGCTACACCTTC
many	TRBV7-3	TRBJ1-2	-	CASSFGPDYGYTF	TGTGCCAGCAGTTTTGGCCCGGACTATGGCTACACCTTC
many	TRBV4-1	TRBJ1-1	TRBD1	CASSQEDRKNTEAFF	TGCGCCAGCAGCCAAGAGGACAGGAAGAACACTGAAGCTTTCTTT
-	TRBV6-2/TRBV6-3	TRBJ1-5	-	CASSPSPWDQGYAQPQHF	TGTGCCAGCAGCCCTTCACCCTGGGATCAAGGATATGCGCAGCCCCAGCATTTT
-	TRBV18	TRBJ2-7	TRBD1	CASSPGTVTTYEQYF	TGTGCCAGCTCACCCGGGACAGTGACAACCTACGAGCAGTACTTC
-	TRBV6-1	TRBJ2-7	-	CASSRDVQGFGEQYF	TGTGCCAGCAGTCGAGACGTGCAGGGTTTCGGCGAGCAGTACTTC
many	TRBV7-2	TRBJ2-5	TRBD2	CASSRSGGAMETQYF	TGTGCCAGCAGCCGTAGCGGGGGGGCGATGGAGACCCAGTACTTC
many	TRBV12-3/TRBV12-4	TRBJ2-2	TRBD1	CASSLYGTGKSGELFF	TGTGCCAGCAGTTTGTACGGGACAGGGAAGTCCGGGGAGCTGTTTTTT
many	TRBV19	TRBJ1-1	-	CASSIRGDLNTEAFF	TGTGCCAGTAGTATACGGGGGGACCTCAACACTGAAGCTTTCTTT
-	TRBV12-3/TRBV12-4	TRBJ2-4	TRBD2	CASSFGRVDKNIQYF	TGTGCCAGCAGTTTTGGGAGGGTGGACAAAAACATTCAGTACTTC
many	TRBV4-1	TRBJ2-5	-	CASSRVEGGRGTQYF	TGCGCCAGCAGCCGGGTTGAGGGGGGCCGAGGGACCCAGTACTTC
many	TRBV28	TRBJ2-7	TRBD1	CASSPQGQGDLYEQYF	TGTGCCAGCAGTCCCCAGGGACAGGGGGACCTCTACGAGCAGTACTTC
many	TRBV7-8	TRBJ2-5	-	CASSSKAGTKETQYF	TGTGCCAGCAGTTCCAAGGCAGGGACGAAAGAGACCCAGTACTTC
-	TRBV28	TRBJ1-3	-	CASRRPNSGNTIYF	TGTGCCAGCAGACGACCGAACTCTGGAAACACCATATATTTT
many	TRBV7-2	TRBJ1-1	-	CASSLAEAFF	TGTGCCAGCAGCTTAGCTGAAGCTTTCTTT
-	TRBV24-1	TRBJ1-1	-	CATNPLGQGDVERNTEAFF	TGTGCCACCAACCCCCTCGGTCAGGGAGACGTGGAACGGAACACTGAAGCTTTCTTT
-	TRBV25-1	TRBJ1-3	-	CASSDWARASGNTIYF	TGTGCCAGCAGTGATTGGGCCAGGGCTTCTGGAAACACCATATATTTT
many	TRBV7-2	TRBJ1-1	-	CASSLWTNTEAFF	TGTGCCAGCAGTTTGTGGACGAACACTGAAGCTTTCTTT
-	TRBV6-1	TRBJ2-7	-	CASSETGTTSQYF	TGTGCCAGCAGCGAGACCGGGACCACGTCGCAGTACTTC
-	TRBV11-2	TRBJ1-2	TRBD1	CASSLNPEGASYGYTF	TGTGCCAGCAGCTTAAATCCGGAGGGGGCAAGCTATGGCTACACCTTC
few	TRBV19	TRBJ2-2	-	CAGREQANTGELFF	TGTGCCGGTAGGGAACAGGCGAACACCGGGGAGCTGTTTTTT
-	TRBV5-1	TRBJ2-5	-	CASSLSAGGETQYF	TGCGCCAGCAGCCTGTCGGCAGGCGGAGAGACCCAGTACTTC
few	TRBV28	TRBJ1-2	-	CASSSRHGSYGYTF	TGTGCCAGCAGTTCCCGCCACGGGAGCTATGGCTACACCTTC
many	TRBV28	TRBJ2-7	-	CASSKGETKQYF	TGTGCCAGCAGTAAAGGGGAGACTAAGCAGTACTTC
-	TRBV6-1	TRBJ1-5	TRBD1	CASSGGTGSFQPQHF	TGTGCCAGCAGCGGAGGGACAGGGAGTTTTCAGCCCCAGCATTTT
-	TRBV6-2/TRBV6-3	TRBJ1-2	-	CASSFSSGYTF	TGTGCCAGCAGTTTTTCCAGTGGCTACACCTTC
-	TRBV10-1	TRBJ1-1	TRBD1	CASSYLRDRGPTEAFF	TGCGCCAGCAGTTACCTACGGGACAGAGGGCCCACTGAAGCTTTCTTT
few	TRBV12-3/TRBV12-4	TRBJ1-6	-	CASSYNEGSSLHF	TGTGCCAGCAGTTATAATGAGGGTTCTTCCCTCCACTTT
many	TRBV19	TRBJ1-1	TRBD1	CASSIIDRGTEAFF	TGTGCCAGTAGTATAATTGACAGGGGGACTGAAGCTTTCTTT